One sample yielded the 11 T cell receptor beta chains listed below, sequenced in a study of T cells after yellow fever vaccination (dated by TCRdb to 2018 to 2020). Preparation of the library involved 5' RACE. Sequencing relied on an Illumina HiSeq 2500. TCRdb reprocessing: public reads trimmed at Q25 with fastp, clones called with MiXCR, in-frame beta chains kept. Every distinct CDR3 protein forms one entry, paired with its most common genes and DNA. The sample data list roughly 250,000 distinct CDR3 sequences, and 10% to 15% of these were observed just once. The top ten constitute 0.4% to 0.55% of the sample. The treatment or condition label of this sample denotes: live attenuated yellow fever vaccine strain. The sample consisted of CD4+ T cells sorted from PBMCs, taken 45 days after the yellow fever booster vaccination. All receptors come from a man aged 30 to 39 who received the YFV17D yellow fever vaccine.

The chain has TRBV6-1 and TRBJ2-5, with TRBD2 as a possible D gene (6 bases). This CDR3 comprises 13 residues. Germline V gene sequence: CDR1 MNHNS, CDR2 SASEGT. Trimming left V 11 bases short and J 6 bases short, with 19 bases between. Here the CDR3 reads CAATPEAGKTQYF. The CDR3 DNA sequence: TGTGCCGCCACCCCTGAGGCGGGAAAGACCCAGTACTTC.

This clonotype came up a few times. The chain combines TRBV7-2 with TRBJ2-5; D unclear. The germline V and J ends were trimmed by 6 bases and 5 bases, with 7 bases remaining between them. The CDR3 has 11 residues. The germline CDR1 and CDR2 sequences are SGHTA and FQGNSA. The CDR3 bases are TGTGCCAGCAGGTCCGGTGAGACCCAGTACTTC. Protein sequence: CASRSGETQYF.

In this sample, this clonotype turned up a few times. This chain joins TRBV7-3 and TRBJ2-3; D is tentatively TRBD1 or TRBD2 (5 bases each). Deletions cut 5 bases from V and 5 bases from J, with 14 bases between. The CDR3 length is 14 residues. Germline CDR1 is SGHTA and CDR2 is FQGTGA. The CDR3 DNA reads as TGTGCCAGCAGCCCCGACCGGGGCGGAGATACGCAGTATTTT. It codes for CASSPDRGGDTQYF. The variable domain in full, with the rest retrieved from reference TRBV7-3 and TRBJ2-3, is GAGVSQTPSNKVTEKGKYVELRCDPISGHTALYWYRQSLGQGPEFLIYFQGTGAADDSGLPNDRFFAVRPEGSVSTLKIQRTERGDSAVYLCASSPDRGGDTQYFGPGTRLTVL.

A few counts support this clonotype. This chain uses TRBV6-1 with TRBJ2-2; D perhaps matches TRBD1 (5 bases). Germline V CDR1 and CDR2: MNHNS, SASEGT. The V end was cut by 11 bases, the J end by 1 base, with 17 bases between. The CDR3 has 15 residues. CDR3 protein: CAHRPGQMNTGELFF. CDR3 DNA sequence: TGTGCCCACCGCCCAGGGCAGATGAACACCGGGGAGCTGTTTTTT.

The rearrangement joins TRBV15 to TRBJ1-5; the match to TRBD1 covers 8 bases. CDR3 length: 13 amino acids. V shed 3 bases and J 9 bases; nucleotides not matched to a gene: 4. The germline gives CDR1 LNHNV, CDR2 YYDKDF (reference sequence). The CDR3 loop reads CATSSAGGRPQHF. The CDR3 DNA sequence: TGTGCCACCAGCAGCGCAGGGGGCCGGCCCCAGCATTTT.

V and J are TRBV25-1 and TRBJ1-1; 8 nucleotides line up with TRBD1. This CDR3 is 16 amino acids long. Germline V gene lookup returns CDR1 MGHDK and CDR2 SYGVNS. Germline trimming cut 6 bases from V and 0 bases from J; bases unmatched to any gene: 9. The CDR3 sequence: CASSPRTGSMNTEAFF. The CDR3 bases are TGTGCCAGCAGCCCGAGGACAGGGAGCATGAACACTGAAGCTTTCTTT.

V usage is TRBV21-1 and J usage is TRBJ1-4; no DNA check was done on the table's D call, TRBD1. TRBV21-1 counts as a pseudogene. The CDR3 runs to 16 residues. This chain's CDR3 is CASSNWGGVTNEKLFF. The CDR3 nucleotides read TGTGCCAGCAGCAACTGGGGCGGAGTAACTAATGAAAAACTGTTTTTT.

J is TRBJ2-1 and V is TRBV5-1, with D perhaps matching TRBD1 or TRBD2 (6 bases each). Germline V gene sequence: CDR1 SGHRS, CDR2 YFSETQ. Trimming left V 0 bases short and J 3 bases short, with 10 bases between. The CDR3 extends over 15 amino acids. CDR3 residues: CASSLERGRYNEQFF. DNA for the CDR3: TGCGCCAGCAGCTTGGAACGGGGGCGCTACAATGAGCAGTTCTTC. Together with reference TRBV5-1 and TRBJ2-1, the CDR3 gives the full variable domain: KAGVTQTPRYLIKTRGQQVTLSCSPISGHRSVSWYQQTPGQGLQFLFEYFSETQRNKGNFPGRFSGRQFSNSRSEMNVSTLELGDSALYLCASSLERGRYNEQFFGPGTRLTVL.

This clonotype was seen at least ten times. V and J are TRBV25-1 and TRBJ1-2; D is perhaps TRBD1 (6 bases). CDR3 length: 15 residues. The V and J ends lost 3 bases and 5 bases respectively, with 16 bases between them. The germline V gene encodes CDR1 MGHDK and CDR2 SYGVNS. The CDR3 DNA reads TGTGCCAGCAGTGAGGGGAAACAGGGTGGTTATGGCTACACCTTC. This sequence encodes CASSEGKQGGYGYTF.

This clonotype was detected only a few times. The chain's CDR3 is CASSRSVGANTEAFF. The DNA of the CDR3 is TGTGCCAGCAGCCGGAGCGTGGGGGCGAACACTGAAGCTTTCTTT. J is TRBJ1-1 and V is TRBV6-5; TRBD1 is a possible D gene (6 bases). Germline V lookup: CDR1 MNHEY, CDR2 SVGAGI. The CDR3 has 15 residues. With 6 bases removed from V and 1 base from J, the gap between germline ends came to 15 bases.

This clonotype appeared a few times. The chain's CDR3 is CASSLQPVEQFF. In nucleotides, the CDR3 is TGCGCCAGCAGCCTACAGCCGGTCGAGCAGTTCTTC. The chain joins TRBV5-1 to TRBJ2-1; D is undetermined. The CDR3 length is 12 residues. The germline CDR1 and CDR2 sequences are SGHRS and YFSETQ. The V gene lost 4 bases and the J gene lost 10 bases, with 12 bases spanning the gap.